The T cell receptor (beta chain) under discussion was sequenced for a study of blood T cells in healthy people across ages. Study-wide results and limits: Fewer expanded clones and more diversity marked long-lived versus aged donors.

V lost 4 bases and J 12 bases, leaving 17 bases between the germline ends. Germline loops: CDR1 SGDLS, CDR2 YYNGEE. This CDR3 is built from 13 residues. Sample-barcoded 5' priming and a J-beta primer mix drove a second PCR of about 6 to 11 cycles. A single record per CDR3 protein comes from TCRdb applying MiXCR to the 5' RACE reads. The data contain about 830,000 distinct CDR3 sequences, about 59% of them singletons. Details on this clonotype: What it binds is unknown.

V is TRBV9 and J is TRBJ2-1; tentative D call: TRBD2 (6 bases). Sequences were obtained from blood. This clonotype was obtained from a man aged 30 to 45 in good health. CDR3 protein: CASSPDPSGGQFF. CDR3 DNA sequence: TGTGCCAGCAGCCCCGATCCCTCCGGGGGGCAGTTCTTC.